This T cell receptor (beta chain) was profiled in a study of blood T cell repertoires in COVID-19. Study context: Spain, Italy and the United States supplied samples that represented acute and convalescent COVID-19. From T cells, B-cell-depleted T cells, or PBMCs came the material, which was cDNA or gDNA.

The authors' processing: Scientists estimated how many nucleated cells there were by amplifying reference gene primers. Repertoires were generated with immunoSEQ multiplex PCR, while TCRdb's copy carries only in-frame clones and drops some. V and J calls and clone size are as listed in that table; D and trimming were resolved from the DNA. The sample includes some 78,000 clones, around 91% of them seen just once. CDR1 SGHVS and CDR2 FNYEAQ come from the germline V gene. V lost 3 bases, J lost 3 bases, and 2 bases stayed unmatched. CDR3 length: 14 residues. The receptor was isolated from a man in his 70s with active or convalescent COVID-19. This chain joins TRBV7-6 and TRBJ2-3, with 8 bases that match TRBD2. Sample: peripheral blood. The CDR3 region is CASSFGGGTDTQYF. The DNA for the CDR3 is TGTGCCAGCAGCTTCGGGGGGGGGACAGATACGCAGTATTTT.